This T cell receptor (beta chain) was observed in a study of graft-versus-host responses after intestinal transplantation. In the study overall: All recipients got anti-thymocyte globulin induction, then tacrolimus and steroids for roughly 3 years. General observations from the study: The authors found GvH clones in recipient marrow, some appearing first in ileum or blood.

The CDR3 is made up of 16 amino acids. Trimming took off 4 bases at V and 0 bases at J, with 12 bases between the two ends. Germline CDR1 LGHNA, CDR2 YNFKEQ. About this clone: Its antigen remains unidentified.

TCRdb keeps only in-frame clones here, not all; method: immunoSEQ multiplex PCR. The sample lists about 51,000 clones; roughly nine tenths were seen once. Here the sequenced sample was unstimulated CD4+ T cells sorted from spleen or lymph node cells, taken before transplant. V is TRBV4-2 and J is TRBJ2-2; D not resolved. This receptor was identified in a human donor who was the organ donor for an intestinal transplant. This chain's CDR3 is CASSPSVAANTGELFF. For the CDR3, the DNA is TGTGCCAGCAGCCCCTCGGTCGCGGCGAACACCGGGGAGCTGTTTTTT.